This T cell receptor beta chain emerged from a study of a mutant IDH1 vaccine in newly diagnosed glioma. Study information: Treated patients showed a male proportion of around 60%, a female proportion of roughly 40%, and a mean age of around 40 years. Before enrollment, patients got radiotherapy alone, temozolomide alone, or mostly the combination. Study-level findings and limits: Changes in top peripheral clonotypes did not appear linked to pseudoprogression.

The V gene lost 0 bases and the J gene lost 3 bases, with 15 bases spanning the gap. The CDR3 length is 17 residues. Germline CDR1 SGHVS, CDR2 FQNEAQ. As for this clone: Its specificity is unknown.

Time point: week 5, during vaccination. Topical imiquimod accompanied each vaccine dose, which consisted of 300 ug of mutant IDH1 20-mer peptide. The donors had new WHO grade 3 or 4 astrocytomas; these were IDH1-mutant and ATRX-lost. Measured with immunoSEQ multiplex PCR; TCRdb has only the in-frame clones, and not every one. The profile shows tens of thousands of clones, roughly 91% of them singletons. This chain uses TRBV7-8 with TRBJ1-5, with unresolved D. The TCR originated in a woman in her 50s with glioma. The sample in question was PBMCs, obtained from a glioma patient whose treatment included an IDH1 peptide vaccine. The CDR3 nucleotides read TGTGCCAGCAGCTTAGCGCGGGGAGAAGGGCCCAATCAGCCCCAGCATTTT. This translates into CASSLARGEGPNQPQHF.